The next 20 T cell receptor beta chains were all read from a single sample in a study of lymphopenia after photon versus proton radiotherapy. Assay: immunoSEQ multiplex PCR; the TCRdb copy retains only in-frame clones and omits some. Among 15,000 to 20,000 clones listed, 70% to 90% were seen once. This specimen was peripheral blood, taken from a patient treated with proton-based radiotherapy. These receptors came from a man in his sixties or seventies with pancreatic cancer.

CDR3: CASSDHLVKEVRLNYGYTF. DNA for the CDR3: TGTGCCAGCAGTGACCATCTCGTAAAGGAGGTGCGGCTTAACTATGGCTACACCTTC. V gene TRBV6-4 combines with J gene TRBJ1-2; D remains ambiguous. The CDR3 has 19 residues. Germline V CDR1 and CDR2: MRHNA, SNTAGT. Trimming left V 2 bases short and J 1 base short, with 23 bases between.

The chain has TRBV27 and TRBJ2-3; 13 positions agree with TRBD2. Germline V lookup: CDR1 MNHEY, CDR2 SMNVEV (reference sequence). This CDR3 contains 17 residues. The junction had 7 bases not matched to a gene; V was cut back by 5 bases and J by 2 bases. DNA of the CDR3: TGTGCCAGCAGTCCCGGGACTAGCGGGGTTCCCACAGATACGCAGTATTTT. Residues: CASSPGTSGVPTDTQYF.

This clone came up once. The chain carries TRBV4-1 and TRBJ1-2; D is unclear. The CDR3 loop spans 14 amino acids. CDR1 is MGHRA, CDR2 YSYEKL, per germline. Trimming stripped 1 base from V and 3 bases from J, with 9 bases between. In DNA form, the CDR3 reads TGCGCCAGCAGCCAAGGATTGCTAGACTATGGCTACACCTTC. Encoded protein: CASSQGLLDYGYTF.

The V and J genes are TRBV19 and TRBJ2-7; 10 bases are a match to TRBD2. The CDR3 length is 15 residues. Germline lookup yields CDR1 LNHDA and CDR2 SQIVND (reference sequence). J was trimmed by 5 bases and V by 5 bases; bases with no gene match: 9. The CDR3 coding sequence is TGTGCCAGTAGTGCCGCGGGACTAGCGAGCCACGAGCAGTACTTC. Protein sequence: CASSAAGLASHEQYF.

V and J are TRBV5-1 and TRBJ1-1, with D maybe TRBD1 (5 bases). The CDR3 contains 14 residues. Germline CDR1 and CDR2: SGHRS and YFSETQ. With 4 bases removed from V and 3 bases from J, the gap between germline ends came to 13 bases. In DNA, the CDR3 is TGCGCCAGCAGCAGGGAGGGGCGCGACACTGAAGCTTTCTTT. It encodes CASSREGRDTEAFF.

This chain links TRBV27 with TRBJ1-4, with 7 bases matching TRBD1. The CDR3 length is 15 residues. Germline assignment: CDR1 MNHEY and CDR2 SMNVEV (reference sequence). The junction had 3 bases not matched to a gene; V was cut back by 0 bases and J by 5 bases. The CDR3 region has the DNA TGTGCCAGCAGTTTATCGGCAGGGGGGAATGAAAAACTGTTTTTT. Protein product: CASSLSAGGNEKLFF.

The V and J genes are TRBV19 and TRBJ2-3; 8 bases line up with TRBD1. CDR1 LNHDA and CDR2 SQIVND come from the germline V gene (reference sequence). This CDR3 has 16 amino acids. The ends lost 4 bases at V and 4 bases at J; junction bases unmatched: 10. The CDR3 loop is CASSTDRALTADTQYF. CDR3 bases: TGTGCCAGTAGTACGGACAGGGCACTCACCGCAGATACGCAGTATTTT.

Comments on this clone: A junction boundary mismatches the germline segment, possibly from a read error. The chain couples TRBV11-2 to TRBJ2-6, with D hard to call. This CDR3 comprises 18 residues. Germline-derived CDR1 and CDR2 are SGHAT and FQNNGV. Here the CDR3 reads CASSVEVKQQSRANVLTF. The DNA for the CDR3 is TGTGCCAGCAGCGTAGAGGTAAAGCAACAAAGTCGGGCCAACGTCCTGACTTTC.

The genes are TRBV11-2 and TRBJ2-2; 13 positions agree with TRBD2. The CDR3 has 18 amino acids. CDR1 is SGHAT, CDR2 FQNNGV, per germline. V lost 0 bases to trimming and J lost 5 bases; unmatched junction nucleotides: 6. CDR3 protein: CASSLDLGLAGFTGELFF. The CDR3 coding sequence is TGTGCCAGCAGCTTAGATCTGGGACTAGCGGGATTTACCGGGGAGCTGTTTTTT. The complete variable domain, with remaining parts taken from reference TRBV11-2 and TRBJ2-2, reads EAGVAQSPRYKIIEKRQSVAFWCNPISGHATLYWYQQILGQGPKLLIQFQNNGVVDDSQLPKDRFSAERLKGVDSTLKIQPAKLEDSAVYLCASSLDLGLAGFTGELFFGEGSRLTVL.

The chain is built from TRBV6-1 and TRBJ2-5, with D possibly being TRBD2 (5 bases). The CDR3 sequence is 13 residues long. Per the germline V gene, CDR1 is MNHNS and CDR2 is SASEGT. Trimming pared 4 bases from V and 5 bases from J, leaving 11 bases between. In DNA form, the CDR3 reads TGTGCCAGCAGTGCAGAGGGAGTTGAGACCCAGTACTTC. As protein: CASSAEGVETQYF.

The chain is built from TRBV5-1 and TRBJ2-7; D possibly corresponds to TRBD1 (5 bases). The germline V gene has CDR1 SGHRS and CDR2 YFSETQ. This CDR3 region has 15 residues. V was shortened by 7 bases and J by 2 bases, with 19 bases between the two germline ends. This CDR3 reads CASHETAGITYEQYF. The CDR3 bases are TGCGCCAGCCACGAGACAGCAGGGATCACCTACGAGCAGTACTTC. Full variable domain (rest looked up from reference TRBV5-1 and TRBJ2-7): KAGVTQTPRYLIKTRGQQVTLSCSPISGHRSVSWYQQTPGQGLQFLFEYFSETQRNKGNFPGRFSGRQFSNSRSEMNVSTLELGDSALYLCASHETAGITYEQYFGPGTRLTVT.

The rearrangement links TRBV2 to TRBJ1-1; 8 bases agree with TRBD1. V trimming: 2 bases; J trimming: 6 bases; junction bases outside the gene matches: 11. This CDR3 has 16 amino acids. The V gene's germline CDR1 is SNHLY and CDR2 FYNNEI. This chain's CDR3 is CASSERAVGQGAEAFF. For the CDR3, the DNA is TGTGCCAGCAGTGAACGGGCTGTTGGACAGGGCGCTGAAGCTTTCTTT.

This sequence joins TRBV9 and TRBJ2-7, with TRBD1 matching 10 bases. The CDR3 has 16 residues. Trimming cost V 2 bases and J 3 bases; bases outside gene matches: 8. From germline, CDR1 is SGDLS and CDR2 YYNGEE. Here the CDR3 DNA reads TGTGCCAGCAGCGTTCATGAGGGACAGGGGTTCTACGAGCAGTACTTC. It is translated as CASSVHEGQGFYEQYF.

The chain uses TRBV6-1 and TRBJ1-1; the D is unclear. The CDR3 length is 11 residues. CDR1 is MNHNS and CDR2 is SASEGT in the germline V gene. V dropped 4 bases and J dropped 10 bases, with 10 bases sitting between them. The CDR3 here is CASSGEVRAFF. CDR3 sequence (DNA): TGTGCCAGCAGTGGAGAGGTACGAGCTTTCTTT.

The CDR3 reads CASSSRLGGRETQYF. The CDR3 nucleotides are TGTGCCAGCAGCAGCCGCCTAGGGGGCCGAGAGACCCAGTACTTC. This rearrangement joins TRBV5-6 to TRBJ2-5, with 7 bases matching TRBD1. CDR1 SGHDT and CDR2 YYEEEE come from the germline V gene. V lost 4 bases to trimming and J lost 4 bases; unmatched junction nucleotides: 10. The CDR3 has 15 amino acids.

This chain links TRBV7-8 with TRBJ1-6; D unresolved. The CDR3 length is 15 residues. Germline V gene data show CDR1 as SGHVS and CDR2 as FQNEAQ. The V gene lost 1 base and the J gene lost 6 bases, with 10 bases spanning the gap. As DNA, the CDR3 is TGTGCCAGCAGCTTAGGGGCAGCGGTTAATTCACCCCTCCACTTT. It is translated as CASSLGAAVNSPLHF.

The J gene is TRBJ2-5, the V gene TRBV11-3; D gene ambiguous. Trimming took 5 bases from V and 7 from J, leaving 14 bases between them. CDR3 size: 13 residues. CDR1 is SGHNT, CDR2 YENEEA, per germline. This CDR3 is CASSAGRTGTQYF. CDR3 sequence (DNA): TGTGCCAGCAGCGCTGGACGGACGGGGACCCAGTACTTC.

This sequence joins TRBV5-4 and TRBJ1-2; D possibly corresponds to TRBD1 (6 bases). V dropped 1 base and J dropped 3 bases, with 16 bases sitting between them. The CDR3 is 16 amino acids. The germline CDR1 and CDR2 sequences are SGHNT and YYREEE (reference sequence). In nucleotides, the CDR3 is TGTGCCAGCAGCTTGCTGTATAGGGGGGAGGACTATGGCTACACCTTC. This gives the protein CASSLLYRGEDYGYTF.

This chain joins TRBV6-4 and TRBJ1-5; a weak D match, TRBD1 (6 bases). The germline V gene has CDR1 MRHNA and CDR2 SNTAGT. The CDR3 extends over 13 amino acids. V lost 6 bases and J 10 bases, leaving 16 bases between the germline ends. The CDR3 bases are TGTGCCAGCAGGCCAGGGGCGGGTGAACCCCAGCATTTT. Its translation is CASRPGAGEPQHF.

This clone was seen just once. The V and J genes are TRBV28 and TRBJ2-5; 9 nucleotides match TRBD1. The J call may be in error: the DNA end matches TRBJ2-7 better. Per the germline V gene, CDR1 is MDHEN and CDR2 is SYDVKM. CDR3 length: 15 amino acids. In DNA form, the CDR3 reads TGTGCCAGCAGTACCATGAGCGGGACAGGGTACGAGCAGTACTTC. It is translated as CASSTMSGTGYEQYF.